This is a list of T cell receptor beta chains from one sample in a study of vaccination and CD4 T cells after COVID-19. No antigen has been identified for these receptors. TCRdb independently ran MiXCR on the PCR reads; one entry per CDR3 protein. The repertoire includes 15,000 to 20,000 distinct CDR3 sequences, approximately 56% of them detected once, and nearly 7.5% sits in the top ten. The specimen was CD4+ T cells from blood, cultured in vitro. The receptor source for this set is a human donor who had recovered from COVID-19. The CDR3 runs from the conserved cysteine through the conserved F or W. D genes are given only for firm matches. Clone size is given for some rows only: seen once, a few or many times, or a class if the clone is expanded.

CDR3 protein,CDR3 DNA,D gene,clone size,CDR3 length,J gene,V gene
CSAGGDYGYTF,TGCAGTGCTGGCGGGGACTATGGCTACACCTTC,.,.,11,TRBJ1-2,TRBV20-1
CASRDFRGAGANVLTF,TGTGCCAGCAGAGACTTCAGGGGGGCTGGGGCCAACGTCCTGACTTTC,.,.,16,TRBJ2-6,TRBV6-1
CASSSRTMMGELFF,TGTGCCAGCAGCTCTCGGACTATGATGGGGGAGCTGTTTTTT,.,.,14,TRBJ2-2,TRBV7-6
CASRTWVGSSFAGELFF,TGTGCCAGCAGAACTTGGGTAGGGTCCAGTTTTGCCGGGGAGCTGTTTTTT,.,.,17,TRBJ2-2,TRBV27
CAISETYNTGELFF,TGTGCCATCAGTGAGACTTACAACACCGGGGAGCTGTTTTTT,.,.,14,TRBJ2-2,TRBV10-3
CASTVGRGLNTEAFF,TGTGCCAGCACCGTCGGGAGGGGGCTCAACACTGAAGCTTTCTTT,TRBD1,few,15,TRBJ1-1,TRBV2
CSATDRGDQPQHF,TGCAGTGCTACCGACAGGGGGGACCAGCCCCAGCATTTT,TRBD1,once,13,TRBJ1-5,TRBV20-1
CASSSAAGQGYEQYF,TGTGCCAGCAGCTCAGCCGCGGGACAGGGCTACGAGCAGTACTTC,TRBD1,.,15,TRBJ2-7,TRBV9
CASSRGWTQETQYF,TGTGCCAGCAGCCGGGGCTGGACCCAAGAGACCCAGTACTTC,.,.,14,TRBJ2-5,TRBV5-4
CASSLGPGLDEQFF,TGTGCCAGCAGCTTAGGACCTGGCCTCGATGAGCAGTTCTTC,.,.,14,TRBJ2-1,TRBV11-2
CASSPRTGYGYTF,TGTGCCAGCAGCCCGCGGACAGGCTATGGCTACACCTTC,TRBD1,.,13,TRBJ1-2,TRBV7-8
CASSETGMAYEQYF,TGTGCCAGCAGCGAGACCGGGATGGCCTACGAGCAGTACTTC,.,.,14,TRBJ2-7,TRBV6-1
CSAVEGRTRFYNSPLHF,TGCAGTGCTGTGGAAGGGAGGACGCGATTCTATAATTCACCCCTCCACTTT,.,.,17,TRBJ1-6,TRBV20-1
CASSLVGYEQYF,TGTGCCAGCAGCTTGGTGGGGTACGAGCAGTACTTC,.,.,12,TRBJ2-7,TRBV5-4
CSALNTEAFF,TGCAGTGCTTTAAACACTGAAGCTTTCTTT,.,few,10,TRBJ1-1,TRBV20-1